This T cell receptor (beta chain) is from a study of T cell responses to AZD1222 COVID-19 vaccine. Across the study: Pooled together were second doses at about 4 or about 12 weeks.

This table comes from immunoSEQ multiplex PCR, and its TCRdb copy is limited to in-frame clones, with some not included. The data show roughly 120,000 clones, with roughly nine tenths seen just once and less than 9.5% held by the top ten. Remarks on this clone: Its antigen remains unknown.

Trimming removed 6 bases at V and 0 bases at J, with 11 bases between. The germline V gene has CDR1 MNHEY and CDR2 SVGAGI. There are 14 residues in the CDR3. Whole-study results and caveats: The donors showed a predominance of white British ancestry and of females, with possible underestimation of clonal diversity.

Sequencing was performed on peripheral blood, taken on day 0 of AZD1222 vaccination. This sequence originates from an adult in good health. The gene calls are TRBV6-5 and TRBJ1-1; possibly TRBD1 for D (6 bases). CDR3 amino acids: CASRRDILNTEAFF. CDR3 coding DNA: TGTGCCAGCAGGAGGGACATACTGAACACTGAAGCTTTCTTT.